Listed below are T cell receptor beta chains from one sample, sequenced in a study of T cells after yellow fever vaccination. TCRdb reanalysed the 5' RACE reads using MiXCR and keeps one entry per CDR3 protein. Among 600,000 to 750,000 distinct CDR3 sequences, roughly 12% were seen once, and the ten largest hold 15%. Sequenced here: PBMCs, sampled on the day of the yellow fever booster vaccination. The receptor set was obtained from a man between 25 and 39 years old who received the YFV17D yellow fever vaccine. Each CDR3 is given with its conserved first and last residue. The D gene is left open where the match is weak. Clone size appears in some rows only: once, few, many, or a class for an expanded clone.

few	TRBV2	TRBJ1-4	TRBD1	CASSDGPPGQGAEKLFF	TGTGCCAGCAGTGATGGCCCCCCGGGACAGGGGGCTGAAAAACTGTTTTTT
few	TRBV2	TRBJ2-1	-	CASGGVGDEQFF	TGTGCCAGCGGCGGAGTGGGCGATGAGCAGTTCTTC
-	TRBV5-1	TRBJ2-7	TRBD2	CASSRRLAGEQYF	TGCGCCAGCAGCCGGAGACTAGCGGGCGAGCAGTACTTC
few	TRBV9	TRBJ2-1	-	CASSVDPSSSGDNEQFF	TGTGCCAGCAGCGTAGACCCTAGTAGTAGCGGAGACAATGAGCAGTTCTTC
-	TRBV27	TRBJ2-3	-	CASSLAGKGDTQYF	TGTGCCAGCAGTTTGGCAGGGAAGGGAGATACGCAGTATTTT
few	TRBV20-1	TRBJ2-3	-	CSASLPGGRTDTQYF	TGCAGTGCCAGCCTCCCTGGGGGTCGCACAGATACGCAGTATTTT
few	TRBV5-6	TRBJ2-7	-	CASRATGLEPYEQYF	TGTGCCAGCAGAGCGACAGGCCTGGAGCCCTACGAGCAGTACTTC
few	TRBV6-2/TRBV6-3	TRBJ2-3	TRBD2	CASTPPSSAGEAGGTDTQYF	TGTGCCAGCACCCCACCGTCTAGCGCGGGAGAGGCGGGGGGCACAGATACGCAGTATTTT
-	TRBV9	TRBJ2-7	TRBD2	CASSPNPHRGEDEQYF	TGTGCCAGCAGCCCAAACCCCCACCGGGGGGAGGACGAGCAGTACTTC
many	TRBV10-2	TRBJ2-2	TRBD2	CASSESGLALGVAGVPGELFF	TGCGCCAGCAGTGAGTCGGGCCTCGCGCTGGGGGTAGCGGGAGTACCCGGGGAGCTGTTTTTT
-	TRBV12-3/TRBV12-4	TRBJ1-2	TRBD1	CASSFFKGTGGGYTF	TGTGCCAGCAGTTTTTTTAAGGGGACAGGGGGTGGCTACACCTTC
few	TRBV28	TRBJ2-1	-	CASSRGRGGTSYNEQFF	TGTGCCAGCAGCAGGGGCAGGGGCGGAACCTCCTACAATGAGCAGTTCTTC
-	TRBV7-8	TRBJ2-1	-	CASSLAFSLYNEQFF	TGTGCCAGCAGCTTAGCGTTTTCTCTCTACAATGAGCAGTTCTTC
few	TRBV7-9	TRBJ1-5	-	CASSKSGGDNQPQHF	TGTGCCAGCAGTAAATCGGGAGGAGACAATCAGCCCCAGCATTTT
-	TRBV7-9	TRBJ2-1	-	CASSLGPGFGNEQFF	TGTGCCAGCAGCTTAGGGCCCGGCTTTGGCAATGAGCAGTTCTTC
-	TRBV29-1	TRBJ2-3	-	CSVGGGSTDTQYF	TGCAGCGTTGGTGGGGGGAGCACAGATACGCAGTATTTT
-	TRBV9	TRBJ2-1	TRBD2	CASSPKPGTSVHEQFF	TGTGCCAGCAGCCCCAAGCCGGGGACTAGCGTACATGAGCAGTTCTTC
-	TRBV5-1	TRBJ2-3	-	CASSLARGASTDTQYF	TGCGCCAGCAGCTTGGCCAGAGGGGCTAGCACAGATACGCAGTATTTT
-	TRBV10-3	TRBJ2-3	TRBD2	CAIRTSERDTQYF	TGTGCCATCAGGACTAGCGAGCGGGATACGCAGTATTTT
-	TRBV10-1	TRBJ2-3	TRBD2	CASSESGSGRATDTQYF	TGCGCCAGCAGTGAGTCTGGGAGCGGGAGGGCGACAGATACGCAGTATTTT
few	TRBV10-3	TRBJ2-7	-	CAIGYSYEQYF	TGTGCCATCGGATACTCCTACGAGCAGTACTTC
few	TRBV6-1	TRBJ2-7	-	CASSDFLQEQYF	TGTGCCAGCAGTGACTTCCTCCAGGAGCAGTACTTC
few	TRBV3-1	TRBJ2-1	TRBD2	CASSWDLGLAGDEQFF	TGTGCCAGCAGCTGGGACCTTGGACTAGCGGGAGATGAGCAGTTCTTC
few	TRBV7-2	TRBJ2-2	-	CASSLWQSNTGELFF	TGTGCCAGCAGCTTATGGCAATCGAACACCGGGGAGCTGTTTTTT
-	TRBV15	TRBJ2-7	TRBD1	CATSARDRGEHEQYF	TGTGCCACCAGCGCCCGGGACAGGGGTGAGCACGAGCAGTACTTC
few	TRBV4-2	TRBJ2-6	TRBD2	CASSQVGLAGGASGANVLTF	TGTGCCAGCAGCCAAGTAGGACTAGCGGGAGGAGCCTCTGGGGCCAACGTCCTGACTTTC
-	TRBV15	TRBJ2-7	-	CATSTKTGSLTYEQYF	TGTGCCACCAGCACTAAGACAGGCTCACTTACCTACGAGCAGTACTTC
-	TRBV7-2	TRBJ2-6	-	CASTVRSGANVLTF	TGTGCCAGCACCGTGAGGTCTGGGGCCAACGTCCTGACTTTC
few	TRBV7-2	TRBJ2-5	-	CASGFEETQYF	TGTGCCAGCGGTTTTGAAGAGACCCAGTACTTC
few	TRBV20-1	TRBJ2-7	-	CSATERNHYEQYF	TGCAGTGCTACGGAGCGGAACCACTACGAGCAGTACTTC
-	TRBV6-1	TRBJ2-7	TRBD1	CASRELWQGEPYEQYF	TGTGCCAGCAGGGAGCTCTGGCAGGGGGAACCCTACGAGCAGTACTTC
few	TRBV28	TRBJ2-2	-	CASSFGWANTGELFF	TGTGCCAGCAGTTTTGGCTGGGCGAACACCGGGGAGCTGTTTTTT
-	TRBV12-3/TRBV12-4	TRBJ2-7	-	CASTLDAGPTSGQYF	TGTGCCAGCACCCTAGACGCAGGGCCGACGTCGGGGCAGTACTTC
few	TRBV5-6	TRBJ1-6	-	CASSFYDSPLHF	TGTGCCAGCAGCTTCTACGACTCACCCCTCCACTTT
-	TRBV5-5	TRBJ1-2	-	CASSLSSRPIYGYTF	TGTGCCAGCAGCTTGTCTAGCAGACCGATCTATGGCTACACCTTC
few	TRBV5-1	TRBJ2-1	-	CASSLPAAIYNEQFF	TGCGCCAGCAGCTTACCAGCGGCTATCTACAATGAGCAGTTCTTC
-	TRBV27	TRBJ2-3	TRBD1	CASSLSWTGRPDTQYF	TGTGCCAGCAGTCTCTCCTGGACAGGGAGGCCGGATACGCAGTATTTT
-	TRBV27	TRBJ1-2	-	CASSSRVGARGYTF	TGTGCCAGCAGTTCCCGGGTGGGGGCGAGAGGCTACACCTTC
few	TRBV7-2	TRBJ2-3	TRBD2	CASSLAVAGYTDTQYF	TGTGCCAGCAGCTTAGCGGTAGCGGGCTACACAGATACGCAGTATTTT
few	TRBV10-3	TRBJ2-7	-	CAISDAGSTTYEQYF	TGTGCCATCAGTGATGCCGGGAGCACCACCTACGAGCAGTACTTC
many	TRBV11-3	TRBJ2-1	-	CASSSPTGNEQFF	TGTGCCAGCAGCTCCCCCACGGGCAATGAGCAGTTCTTC
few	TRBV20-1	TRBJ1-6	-	CSASDRNNSPLHF	TGCAGTGCCTCGGACAGAAATAATTCACCCCTCCACTTT